Here is one T cell receptor beta chain with its context. Its antigen remains unidentified. A multiplex PCR was run with 60 Vbeta primers and 13 Jbeta primers. The repertoire was sequenced with immunoSEQ multiplex PCR; TCRdb's copy has only in-frame clones and lacks some. The table lists about 190,000 clones, around four fifths of them singletons. V lost 7 bases, J lost 3 bases, and 19 bases lay in between. This CDR3 region has 15 residues. From germline, CDR1 is MNHEY and CDR2 SMNVEV (reference sequence). These data originate in a study of cytomegalovirus exposure and HLA in healthy donors. Study conclusions and caveats: Earlier analysis found most TCR beta V segments productive about 87% or about 30% of the time. Using a false discovery rate of 0.05, a later analysis showed that 16,000 or so TCR beta sequences were associated with HLA alleles.

The sequenced sample consisted of PBMCs. This clonotype was obtained from a woman aged 18-30 years in good health and CMV-seronegative. The J gene is TRBJ2-7, the V gene TRBV27, with a tentative D call TRBD1 (6 bases). CDR3 bases: TGTGCCAGCACCCCCGTTTCGGGACAAAACTACGAGCAGTACTTC. Translating gives CASTPVSGQNYEQYF.